The clone carrying this T cell receptor beta chain has more than one count but fewer than ten. The antigen is unknown. Germline CDR1 SGHAT, CDR2 FQNNGV. This CDR3 has 22 residues. V was cut by 3 bases and J by 2 bases, with 34 bases left in between. The record originates from a study of T-cell memory formation after mild COVID-19. General study findings and limits: Day 15 to 85 contracting clones showed balanced CD4/CD8; later expanders leaned CD4+. Detection of some responders pre-infection suggested pre-existing cross-reactive memory T cells participated.

The TCR alpha and TCR beta cDNA libraries, bearing sample barcodes and UMIs, were generated by 5'RACE using constant-segment primers. TCRdb ran MiXCR on the 5' RACE reads and lists one entry per CDR3 protein. The table has under 250,000 distinct CDR3 sequences, over 9.5% seen once. This clonotype was obtained from a man between 18 and 29 years old who had mild COVID-19 (a few samples of this study predate the infection). Cell type and time point are not known. Sequences were obtained from PBMCs or a T cell subset sorted from them (not recorded which). The chain employs TRBV11-2 and TRBJ1-1; perhaps TRBD1 as D (6 bases). The CDR3 sequence is CASSFPRSGGRVGRVQNTEAFF. Here the CDR3 DNA reads TGTGCCAGCAGCTTCCCCCGATCCGGGGGCAGGGTTGGGAGGGTTCAAAACACTGAAGCTTTCTTT.